The 13 T cell receptor beta chains in this list originate from one sample, sequenced in a study of T cells expressing NK-cell markers. TCRdb reanalyzed the 5' RACE reads and collapses them to one entry per CDR3 protein, without DNA. The ten top clones account for 5% to 5.5%, within a sample of about 380,000 distinct CDR3 sequences. The sample taken for sequencing was blood T cells: a sorted CD56 or NKG2C T cell subset, CD4+ or CD8+ T cells, or bulk PBMC T cells (not recorded which). The origin of the receptors is a man between 18 and 69 years old in good health.

The CDR3 is CASSQDNWYGYTF. The J gene is TRBJ1-2, the V gene TRBV4-1. The CDR3 loop spans 13 amino acids. CDR1 MGHRA and CDR2 YSYEKL come from the germline V gene.

J is TRBJ1-1 and V is TRBV20-1. This CDR3 has 11 amino acids. Germline V gives CDR1 DFQATT, CDR2 SNEGSKA (reference sequence). CDR3 region: CSARDYAVAFF.

The J gene is TRBJ1-1, the V gene TRBV2; the TCRdb call, TRBD1, lacks DNA for checking. Looked up from germline, CDR1 is SNHLY and CDR2 is FYNNEI. The CDR3 runs 14 residues. The CDR3 loop is CASIRENLNTEAFF.

This rearrangement joins TRBV5-1 to TRBJ1-6. The CDR3 sequence is 16 residues long. Per the germline V gene, CDR1 is SGHRS and CDR2 is YFSETQ. CDR3 region: CASSLVAGGLNSPLHF.

The J gene is TRBJ2-2, the V gene TRBV7-9; the TRBD1 assignment by TCRdb is unverifiable without DNA. CDR3 length: 13 amino acids. CDR1 SEHNR and CDR2 FQNEAQ come from the germline V gene (reference sequence). The CDR3 sequence: CASSLRATGELFF.

The chain uses TRBV30 and TRBJ2-5; the D gene TCRdb calls, TRBD1, cannot be checked with no DNA. Germline V gives CDR1 GTSNPN, CDR2 SVGIG (reference sequence). This CDR3 region has 15 residues. CDR3: CAWTQSGTPKETQYF.

This chain joins TRBV9 and TRBJ2-7; as DNA is missing, the TRBD2 call by TCRdb cannot be tested. The germline CDR1 and CDR2 sequences are SGDLS and YYNGEE. The CDR3 consists of 14 residues. CDR3 loop: CASSVTAGLGEQYF.

The chain has TRBV27 and TRBJ2-3; without DNA, the TCRdb call of TRBD2 cannot be checked. This CDR3 has 15 residues. CDR1 MNHEY and CDR2 SMNVEV come from the germline V gene (reference sequence). CDR3 sequence reads: CASSSLVRSTDTQYF.

The chain has TRBV29-1 and TRBJ1-1; TCRdb calls TRBD1, which cannot be checked without DNA. Germline V gives CDR1 SQVTM, CDR2 ANQGSEA. The CDR3 has 12 amino acids. The chain's CDR3 is CSVGQGGTEAFF.

This chain joins TRBV29-1 and TRBJ2-2; absent DNA, TCRdb's TRBD2 call cannot be checked. This CDR3 comprises 15 residues. CDR1 SQVTM and CDR2 ANQGSEA come from the germline V gene. CDR3 protein: CSVVAGPTNTGELFF.

The chain joins TRBV11-2 to TRBJ2-4; TCRdb's D gene call, TRBD1, goes unchecked for lack of DNA. This CDR3 has 18 amino acids. Germline CDR1 is SGHAT and CDR2 is FQNNGV. CDR3 region: CASSPSRGTALAKNIQYF.

V is TRBV5-1 and J is TRBJ2-4; TCRdb's D call, TRBD1, is unchecked because there is no DNA. Germline loops: CDR1 SGHRS, CDR2 YFSETQ. The CDR3 has 17 residues. The CDR3 sequence: CASSLDASGKAKNIQYF.

The chain couples TRBV30 to TRBJ1-4. Germline lookup yields CDR1 GTSNPN and CDR2 SVGIG (reference sequence). The CDR3 runs to 12 residues. The CDR3 sequence is CAWSYRRFELFF.